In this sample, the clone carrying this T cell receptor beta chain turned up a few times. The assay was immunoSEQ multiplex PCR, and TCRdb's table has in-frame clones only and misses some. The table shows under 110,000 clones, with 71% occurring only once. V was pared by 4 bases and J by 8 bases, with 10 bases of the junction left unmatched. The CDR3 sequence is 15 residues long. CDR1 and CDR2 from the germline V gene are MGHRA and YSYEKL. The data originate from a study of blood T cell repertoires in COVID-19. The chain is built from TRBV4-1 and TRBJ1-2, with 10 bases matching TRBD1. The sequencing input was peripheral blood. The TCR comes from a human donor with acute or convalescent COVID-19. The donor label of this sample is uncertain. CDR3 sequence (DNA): TGCGCCAGCAGCCCCCGACAGGGGGCGGGGGACGGCTACACCTTC. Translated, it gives CASSPRQGAGDGYTF.